The 29 T cell receptor beta chains given below trace back to one sample, sequenced in a study of CD8+CD57+ T cells in acquired aplastic anemia. It was genomic DNA that served as the template for profiling TCR beta VDJ and CDR3. TCRdb re-analysed the reads in MiXCR, keeping a single row per CDR3 protein. The sample lists hundreds of thousands of distinct CDR3 sequences; approximately 70% were seen once. The sample was sorted CD4+, CD8+, or CD8+CD57+ T cells (not recorded which) from PBMCs. The source of these receptors is a human donor in good health, serving as a control.

The J gene is TRBJ1-2, the V gene TRBV20-1; TRBD1 matches at 9 bases. This CDR3 region has 14 residues. J lost 6 bases, V lost 3 bases, and 8 bases had no gene match. Germline lookup yields CDR1 DFQATT and CDR2 SNEGSKA (reference sequence). The CDR3 DNA is TGCAGTGCTAGGCGCTTCGGACAGGGGAATGGCTACACCTTC. As protein: CSARRFGQGNGYTF.

In the case of this clonotype: The junction departs from germline at one end; a sequencing error may be responsible. The V call is TRBV7-3, the J call TRBJ1-2; D gene unclear. This CDR3 comprises 14 residues. In germline, CDR1 is SGHTA, CDR2 FQGTGA. Written as DNA, the CDR3 is TGTGCCAGCAGCTTGCCAGCAGGAAACTATTGCTACACCTTC. Encoded protein: CASSLPAGNYCYTF.

This clonotype was seen once. A read error may account for a junction end that differs from germline. This chain joins TRBV19 and TRBJ1-2; 9 bases align to TRBD1. The CDR3 has 14 residues. Germline V gene sequence: CDR1 LNHDA, CDR2 SQIVND (reference sequence). This CDR3 is CASSTRLRDRVRYF. The CDR3 nucleotides read TGTGCCAGTAGTACTAGACTCCGGGACAGGGTCCGGTACTTC. Full variable domain (outside the CDR3, taken from reference TRBV19 and TRBJ1-2): DGGITQSPKYLFRKEGQNVTLSCEQNLNHDAMYWYRQDPGQGLRLIYYSQIVNDFQKGDIAEGYSVSREKKESFPLTVTSAQKNPTAFYLCASSTRLRDRVRYFGSGTRLTVV.

In regard to this clonotype: An end of the junction does not agree with germline; a read error may underlie this. This chain joins TRBV7-8 and TRBJ1-4, with D possibly TRBD1 on 6 matching bases. The CDR3 loop spans 15 amino acids. Looked up from germline, CDR1 is SGHVS and CDR2 is FQNEAQ. The CDR3 sequence is CASRTEGGRNEILFF. The DNA of the CDR3 is TGTGCCAGCAGGACAGAAGGGGGTCGTAACGAAATACTGTTTTTT.

This rearrangement joins TRBV9 to TRBJ2-3; possible D gene TRBD1, 6 bases. This CDR3 region has 15 residues. Germline lookup yields CDR1 SGDLS and CDR2 YYNGEE. With 4 bases removed from V and 10 bases from J, the gap between germline ends came to 22 bases. CDR3 amino acids: CASSRPRGPTYAQYF. DNA of the CDR3: TGTGCCAGCAGCAGGCCCAGGGGTCCCACCTATGCGCAGTATTTT. Together with reference TRBV9 and TRBJ2-3, the CDR3 gives the full variable domain: DSGVTQTPKHLITATGQRVTLRCSPRSGDLSVYWYQQSLDQGLQFLIQYYNGEERAKGNILERFSAQQFPDLHSELNLSSLELGDSALYFCASSRPRGPTYAQYFGPGTRLTVL.

The table lists this clonotype with a count of one. The chain combines TRBV9 with TRBJ1-6; a possible D gene is TRBD1 (5 bases). The germline gives CDR1 SGDLS, CDR2 YYNGEE. The CDR3 loop spans 15 amino acids. V dropped 3 bases and J dropped 5 bases, with 12 bases sitting between them. The CDR3 DNA reads as TGTGCCAGCAGCGCAGACGGGACCCATAATTCACCCCTCCACTTT. It specifies CASSADGTHNSPLHF.

A single count supports this clonotype. The chain joins TRBV7-9 to TRBJ1-6; 7 bases line up with TRBD1. The CDR3 is 17 residues long. CDR1 and CDR2 (germline): SEHNR, FQNEAQ (reference sequence). V lost 5 bases and J lost 11; bases outside the gene matches: 18. The CDR3 coding sequence is TGTGCCAGCAGCACCCGGCGGGGGGACAGCACAGATACACCCCTCCACTTT. It codes for CASSTRRGDSTDTPLHF.

A note on this clonotype: The DNA is left out, because the CDR3 cannot be placed on it with certainty; the CDR3 is given as TCRdb lists it. The rearrangement links TRBV5-1 to TRBJ1-2. With termini counted, the CDR3 has 19 amino acids. Germline CDR1 SGHRS, CDR2 YFSETQ. The CDR3 loop reads CASSLGFGMSSSSGHGYTF.

Comment on this clonotype: Mismatch with germline at one junction end may stem from a read error. The genes are TRBV29-1 and TRBJ1-2; no clear D. CDR1 and CDR2 from the germline V gene are SQVTM and ANQGSEA. The length of the CDR3 is 12 residues. DNA for the CDR3: TGCAGCGTCACAGTATATAACTATGGCGACACCTTC. Translation gives CSVTVYNYGDTF. Together with reference TRBV29-1 and TRBJ1-2, the CDR3 gives the full variable domain: SAVISQKPSRDICQRGTSLTIQCQVDSQVTMMFWYRQQPGQSLTLIATANQGSEATYESGFVIDKFPISRPNLTFSTLTVSNMSPEDSSIYLCSVTVYNYGDTFGSGTRLTVV.

The chain combines TRBV10-2 with TRBJ2-7; the D gene could be TRBD1 or TRBD2 (7 bases each). The length of the CDR3 is 15 residues. The V and J ends lost 5 bases and 6 bases respectively, with 20 bases between them. From germline, CDR1 is WSHSY and CDR2 SAAADI. The DNA of the CDR3 is TGCGCCAGCAGTCAGGGGGGGGCGGTGGTGGGCGAGCAGTACTTC. As protein: CASSQGGAVVGEQYF.

On this clonotype itself: At one end, the junction sequence differs from germline, possibly due to a read error. The rearrangement links TRBV2 to TRBJ2-7, with 9 bases that match TRBD1. This CDR3 spans 15 amino acids. Germline values: CDR1 SNHLY, CDR2 FYNNEI. CDR3 sequence: CASSVGGTGTYKLFF. Here the CDR3 DNA reads TGTGCCAGTAGTGTTGGGGGGACAGGGACCTACAAGCTGTTCTTC.

As regards this clonotype: The germline gene is not matched at one end of the junction; a read error may be the cause. This chain uses TRBV7-3 with TRBJ2-7; D is undetermined. Germline V gene sequence: CDR1 SGHTA, CDR2 FQGTGA. This CDR3 has 14 amino acids. For the CDR3, the DNA is TGCGCCAGCAGCGCCACCCAGAGCTCCTACGCGCAGTACTTC. This encodes CASSATQSSYAQYF.

V and J are TRBV5-4 and TRBJ1-3, with D unclear. V was trimmed by 2 bases and J by 0 bases, leaving 12 bases between them. In germline, CDR1 is SGHNT, CDR2 YYREEE (reference sequence). The CDR3 runs to 16 residues. The DNA for the CDR3 is TGTGCCAGCAGCTTAAAGGTAGCTGGCTCTGGAAACACCATATATTTT. Its protein is CASSLKVAGSGNTIYF.

This chain links TRBV7-2 with TRBJ2-7; TRBD1 matches at 7 bases. J gave up 4 bases and V 5 bases, and 5 bases lay outside the gene matches. Germline V gene sequence: CDR1 SGHTA, CDR2 FQGNSA. The CDR3 extends over 13 amino acids. The CDR3 DNA is TGTGCCAGCAGCCCAGGGACAGTATACGAGCAGTACTTC. Its translation is CASSPGTVYEQYF.

The CDR3 spells CSAPSNMEGWRKNIQYF. The CDR3 nucleotides read TGCAGTGCTCCTTCGAACATGGAAGGCTGGCGAAAAAACATTCAGTACTTC. The chain uses TRBV20-1 and TRBJ2-4, with D unresolved. Germline V gene lookup returns CDR1 DFQATT and CDR2 SNEGSKA (reference sequence). The CDR3 has 17 residues. The V gene lost 5 bases and the J gene lost 4 bases, with 24 bases spanning the gap.

This clonotype was recorded many times. The chain joins TRBV12-3 or TRBV12-4 to TRBJ1-5; 12 bases map to TRBD1. The trim removed 3 bases at V and 2 bases at J, leaving 8 bases unmatched. This CDR3 comprises 18 residues. CDR3 sequence: CASSLWDRGRLGNQPQHF. CDR3 bases: TGTGCCAGCAGTTTGTGGGACAGGGGGCGGTTGGGCAATCAGCCCCAGCATTTT.

This clonotype was seen a few times. The V gene is TRBV15, the J gene TRBJ2-1, with 7 bases aligning to TRBD1. This CDR3 has 15 amino acids. Trimming at V came to 3 bases and at J to 4 bases, leaving 6 bases not matched to a gene. Germline loops: CDR1 LNHNV, CDR2 YYDKDF (reference sequence). CDR3 sequence: CATSSRGLRYNEQFF. The DNA of the CDR3 is TGTGCCACCAGCAGTAGGGGGCTAAGGTACAATGAGCAGTTCTTC.

This chain joins TRBV4-3 and TRBJ2-7; TRBD1 matches at 9 bases. The CDR3 covers 14 residues. Per germline, CDR1 LGHNA and CDR2 YSLEER. In DNA, the CDR3 is TGCACCATTGGGGACAGGGCATTAGGCTACGAGCAGTACTTC. This gives the protein CTIGDRALGYEQYF.

J is TRBJ1-5 and V is TRBV7-2, with D tentatively TRBD1 (5 bases). This CDR3 comprises 19 residues. Germline V gene data show CDR1 as SGHTA and CDR2 as FQGNSA. With 1 base removed from V and 0 bases from J, the gap between germline ends came to 19 bases. CDR3 sequence reads: CASSLGPGGGGGSNQPQHF. The CDR3 coding sequence is TGTGCCAGCAGCTTAGGGCCTGGGGGGGGAGGAGGTAGCAATCAGCCCCAGCATTTT.

This chain connects TRBV20-1 to TRBJ1-1; D gene uncertain. Germline lookup yields CDR1 DFQATT and CDR2 SNEGSKA (reference sequence). The CDR3 has 13 amino acids. Trimming left V 3 bases short and J 8 bases short, with 16 bases between. The CDR3 coding sequence is TGCAGTGCTAGTCCCTCCGCGAATACCGAAGCTTTCTTT. Protein sequence: CSASPSANTEAFF.

The rearrangement joins TRBV25-1 to TRBJ2-1; D is perhaps TRBD2 (6 bases). This CDR3 is built from 15 residues. Germline lookup yields CDR1 MGHDK and CDR2 SYGVNS. With 6 bases removed from V and 5 bases from J, the gap between germline ends came to 17 bases. The DNA for the CDR3 is TGTGCCAGCAGGCGGGGAGCGCTGTACGACAATGAGCAGTTCTTC. Encoded protein: CASRRGALYDNEQFF.

In its sample, this clonotype was seen many times. This chain connects TRBV7-2 to TRBJ1-3; D is unclear. The CDR3 is 14 residues long. In germline, CDR1 is SGHTA, CDR2 FQGNSA. V was trimmed by 3 bases and J by 1 base, leaving 7 bases between them. CDR3 sequence (DNA): TGTGCCAGCAGCTTGTCGGAGTCTGGAAACACCATATATTTT. It encodes CASSLSESGNTIYF.

Concerning this clonotype: A much larger clone differs by one base, so this may be a read error. V usage is TRBV28 and J usage is TRBJ1-5; a possible D gene is TRBD1 (5 bases). The CDR3 totals 15 residues. CDR1 is MDHEN and CDR2 is SYDVKM in the germline V gene. Between the trimmed V and J ends, which lost 8 bases and 1 base, there was a span of 15 bases. The CDR3 loop reads CASRPGAASNQPQHF. The CDR3 nucleotides are TGTGCCAGCCGCCCCGGGGCAGCCAGCAATCAGCCCCAGCATTTT.

V is TRBV9 and J is TRBJ2-7, with 7 bases fitting TRBD1. Germline-derived CDR1 and CDR2 are SGDLS and YYNGEE. The CDR3 extends over 14 amino acids. J lost 3 bases, V lost 0 bases, and 3 bases had no gene match. The CDR3: CASSVGTGRYEQYF. The CDR3 DNA sequence: TGTGCCAGCAGCGTAGGGACAGGCCGCTACGAGCAGTACTTC. Variable domain in full (rest from reference TRBV9 and TRBJ2-7): DSGVTQTPKHLITATGQRVTLRCSPRSGDLSVYWYQQSLDQGLQFLIQYYNGEERAKGNILERFSAQQFPDLHSELNLSSLELGDSALYFCASSVGTGRYEQYFGPGTRLTVT.

The chain is built from TRBV7-2 and TRBJ2-1, with D possibly TRBD2 on 6 matching bases. Trimming pared 3 bases from V and 10 bases from J, leaving 10 bases between. This CDR3 has 12 amino acids. Looked up from germline, CDR1 is SGHTA and CDR2 is FQGNSA. CDR3 residues: CASSFDRGEQFF. As DNA, the CDR3 is TGTGCCAGCAGCTTTGATCGGGGGGAGCAGTTCTTC.

Regarding this clonotype: One junction end disagrees with the germline gene, perhaps due to a read error. DNA of the CDR3: TGTGCTAGCAGCTTAAACAGAGCCTCTGGAAACACCATACACTTT. This encodes CASSLNRASGNTIHF. The rearrangement joins TRBV7-7 to TRBJ1-6; D is unresolved. CDR3 length: 15 residues. Germline V CDR1 and CDR2: SSHAT, FNYEAQ (reference sequence).

The chain employs TRBV20-1 and TRBJ1-1, with unresolved D. With 0 bases removed from V and 5 bases from J, the gap between germline ends came to 13 bases. Germline V lookup: CDR1 DFQATT, CDR2 SNEGSKA (reference sequence). The CDR3 runs to 14 residues. For the CDR3, the DNA is TGCAGTGCTAGAGATCGGATACCGGGAACTGAAGCTTTCTTT. Translating it yields CSARDRIPGTEAFF.

Comments on this clonotype: This CDR3 is missing its conserved last phenylalanine or tryptophan, likely due to a read error. The DNA is omitted, as the CDR3 cannot be located on it reliably, and the CDR3 follows TCRdb's listing. The chain links TRBV15 to TRBJ1-1. Germline V gives CDR1 LNHNV, CDR2 YYDKDF (reference sequence). The CDR3 is made up of 13 amino acids, end residues included. Here the CDR3 reads CASSLGQDTEALS.

The chain joins TRBV2 to TRBJ1-1; no clear D. Looked up from germline, CDR1 is SNHLY and CDR2 is FYNNEI. V was pared by 8 bases and J by 7 bases, with 17 bases between. This CDR3 is built from 13 residues. CDR3 loop: CASREEWTGEAFF. The CDR3 DNA sequence: TGTGCCAGCCGGGAGGAATGGACGGGTGAAGCTTTCTTT. Supplemented by reference TRBV2 and TRBJ1-1, the full variable domain reads EPEVTQTPSHQVTQMGQEVILRCVPISNHLYFYWYRQILGQKVEFLVSFYNNEISEKSEIFDDQFSVERPDGSNFTLKIRSTKLEDSAMYFCASREEWTGEAFFGQGTRLTVV.